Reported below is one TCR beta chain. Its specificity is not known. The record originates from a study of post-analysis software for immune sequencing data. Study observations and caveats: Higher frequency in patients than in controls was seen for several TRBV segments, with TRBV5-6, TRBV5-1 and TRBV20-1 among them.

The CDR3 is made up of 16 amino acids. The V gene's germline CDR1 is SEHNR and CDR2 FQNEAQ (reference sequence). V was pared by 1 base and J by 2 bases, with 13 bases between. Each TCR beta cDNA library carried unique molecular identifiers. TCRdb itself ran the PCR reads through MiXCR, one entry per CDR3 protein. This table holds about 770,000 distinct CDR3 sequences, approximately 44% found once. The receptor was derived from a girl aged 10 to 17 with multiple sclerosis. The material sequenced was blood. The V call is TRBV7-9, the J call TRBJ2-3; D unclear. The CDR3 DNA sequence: TGTGCCAGCAGCTTAGGTCAGACACTCTACACAGATACGCAGTATTTT. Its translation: CASSLGQTLYTDTQYF.